What follows is one T cell receptor (beta chain) and its context. Its antigen is currently not known. There are no base qualities to consult, and no much larger clone falls within one base. The CDR3 numbers 15 residues from cysteine through phenylalanine. The entry retains the CDR3 DNA only, 45 bases that are in frame from base 1. In the germline V gene, CDR1 corresponds to MNHEY and CDR2 to SVGAGI. V was cut back by 6 bases and J by 2 bases, leaving a gap of 14 bases between them. The sample originates from a study of blood T cell repertoires in COVID-19 (dated by TCRdb to the early 2020s). Broadly, across the study: Samples from collaborators originated in the United States, Italy and Spain and spanned both the acute and convalescent phases of COVID-19. HLA class I and class II types, where available, came from metadata supplied by the sample provider rather than from assay-based typing. The repertoires were released in a freely available public database meant as a resource for research on the immune response to SARS-CoV-2. Samples were obtained from the ongoing ImmuneRACE study (first 160 participants) and from about 1,300 subjects provided by 6 global collaborators. The dataset comprised deeply sampled blood TCRbeta repertoires from subjects exposed to, actively infected with, or recovered from COVID-19. A de-identified subject ID, COVID-19 status, age in years and sex were almost always included in the sample metadata. The prospective study material was composed of cDNA or gDNA derived from T cells, B-cell-depleted T cells, or PBMCs. The research as a whole found: The amount of clinical and demographic metadata varied by source and participant and was provided uncurated.

TCRbeta CDR3 regions were amplified from genomic DNA by means of the immunoSEQ Assay, a bias-controlled multiplex PCR. Turning to the authors' computational methods: The number of nucleated cells in each sample was estimated from the amplification of reference gene primers within the assay. To quantify the absolute abundance of each unique TCRbeta CDR3 rearrangement, sequence reads were collapsed and filtered. For each sample, productive Simpson clonality was calculated by taking the square root of Simpson's diversity index across productive rearrangements. Not all clones reach the TCRdb copy of this immuneACCESS table, which keeps in-frame sequences only. Checked studies attribute under half of the gap to unresolved V genes and leave the rest unexplained. The V and J calls and clone size were taken over from that table, and D and trimming were inferred from the DNA. The sample records 50,000 to 65,000 clones, 80% to 90% of which are singletons. Around 3.5% of the sample is held by the ten biggest clonotypes.

Each collaborating institution followed its own protocols to collect whole blood in K2EDTA tubes. For TCRbeta analysis, collaborators shipped samples as frozen whole blood, isolated PBMCs, or DNA extracted from either of those sample types. Sequences were obtained from peripheral blood. The chain employs TRBV6-5 and TRBJ2-1; the D gene identity is not certain. This receptor was taken from a man aged 45 to 65 with active COVID-19. The DNA sequence follows: TGTGCCAGCAGCTTAGACTGGAGTCCCTACAATGAGCAGTTCTTC. This translates into CASSLDWSPYNEQFF.